The entry below gives a single T cell receptor beta chain sequence along with its context. Its cognate antigen has yet to be identified. No base qualities exist here, and no much larger clone lies one base off it. Trimming accounts for 5 bases at V and 11 bases at J, while the number of junction bases matched to no gene is 6. The CDR3 numbers 12 residues from cysteine through phenylalanine. Only CDR3 DNA is held: 36 bases, read in frame from base 1. Sequences SEHNR (CDR1) and FQNEAQ (CDR2) are obtained from the germline V gene (reference sequence). What the time point label conveys for this sample: baseline before first vaccination. Vaccinee samples came from UK trials COV001 and COV002, including a single-blind randomized controlled phase 2/3 trial of AZD1222 (ChAdOx1 nCoV-19) in healthy adults. For TCRbeta chain sequencing, PBMC samples were collected from trial participants at day 0 and at day 28 after the second dose.

The CDR3 regions of human TCRbeta chains were analyzed by immunosequencing. As for the authors' bioinformatics: Repertoire TCRs were matched against a reference library of SARS-CoV-2-specific TCRs generated with the MIRA antigen-specificity platform. Breadth meant the fraction of unique TCRs that were SARS-CoV-2-associated, whereas depth meant the fraction of total T cells that were SARS-CoV-2-associated. Using the MIRA data, each spike-specific TCR was assigned both to the spike region to which the TCR was reactive and to a CD4 or CD8 class. Log10-transformed breadth and depth values were compared by one-way ANOVA with Sidak's multiple comparisons tests. TCRdb took over this immuneACCESS table, retaining in-frame rearrangements with V and J assigned. Such tables are incomplete; in checked studies, under half of the missing clones stem from an unresolved V gene, and the remainder is unexplained. The V and J calls and clone size are taken from that table; D and trimming were inferred from the DNA. The sample table holds roughly 96,000 clones, of which 89% were seen once. Of the sample, more than 1.5% is held by the ten largest clones.

These data come from a study of T cell responses to AZD1222 COVID-19 vaccine (dated by TCRdb to the early 2020s). Looking at the study overall: Because spike-specific TCR depth and breadth did not differ between the two schedules, AZD1222 recipients who got a second dose at roughly 4 weeks were pooled with those who got a second dose at roughly 12 weeks. Trial participants were enrolled by age into 18-55, 56-69 and 70-plus year subgroups, with approximately 150, 30 and 60 TCR-sequenced participants respectively. A total of 240 or so trial participants underwent TCR sequencing, of whom nearly 210 had received two doses of AZD1222 and 26 had received two doses of the MenACWY control vaccine.

Study-wide findings and limitations: The 56-69-year group was small, and its depth increase did not reach significance, likely because of low power. Epitopes outside the regions mutated in the B.1.351 and B.1.1.7 variants were reportedly recognized by nearly half of the unique spike-specific TCRs. Because no day 14 peak-response samples were available, repertoires were characterized only after the peak T cell response. Participants were mostly white British, with more females than males. The authors suggested clonal diversity may have been underestimated. The vaccine-associated CD4 TCRs covered the entire spike protein, and the dominant responses fell in regions 160-218 and 743-854. After two AZD1222 doses, spike-specific TCR breadth and depth were significantly higher than at day 0 and than in MenACWY recipients. Conclusions about previously exposed vaccinees were limited because only six AZD1222 recipients were SARS-CoV-2 seropositive at baseline.

Specimen: peripheral blood, collected on day 0 of AZD1222 vaccination. This TCR was sampled from an adult in good health. The V and J genes are TRBV7-9 and TRBJ1-5; 7 bases in between match TRBD1. The sequenced DNA: TGTGCCAGCAGCCTGACAGGGAAGACCCAGCATTTT. The translation is CASSLTGKTQHF.